This T cell receptor (beta chain) was found in a study of identical twins. The table lists this clonotype with a few counts. MiXCR, applied by TCRdb to the 5' RACE reads, yields one record per CDR3 protein. The table lists about 550,000 distinct CDR3 sequences, about a fifth of them singletons. Germline values: CDR1 MNHEY, CDR2 SVGAGI. The CDR3 runs to 16 residues. V shed 0 bases and J shed 0 bases, with 6 bases lying between them. The same sample was also used in a study of yellow fever vaccine responses in identical twins.

Sequencing was performed on CD4+ T cells sorted from blood. The chain links TRBV6-5 to TRBJ2-6; D not resolved. The sequence was obtained from a woman in her late teens or twenties in good health. The CDR3 DNA is TGTGCCAGCAGTTACTCAAGGTACTCTGGGGCCAACGTCCTGACTTTC. Residues: CASSYSRYSGANVLTF.